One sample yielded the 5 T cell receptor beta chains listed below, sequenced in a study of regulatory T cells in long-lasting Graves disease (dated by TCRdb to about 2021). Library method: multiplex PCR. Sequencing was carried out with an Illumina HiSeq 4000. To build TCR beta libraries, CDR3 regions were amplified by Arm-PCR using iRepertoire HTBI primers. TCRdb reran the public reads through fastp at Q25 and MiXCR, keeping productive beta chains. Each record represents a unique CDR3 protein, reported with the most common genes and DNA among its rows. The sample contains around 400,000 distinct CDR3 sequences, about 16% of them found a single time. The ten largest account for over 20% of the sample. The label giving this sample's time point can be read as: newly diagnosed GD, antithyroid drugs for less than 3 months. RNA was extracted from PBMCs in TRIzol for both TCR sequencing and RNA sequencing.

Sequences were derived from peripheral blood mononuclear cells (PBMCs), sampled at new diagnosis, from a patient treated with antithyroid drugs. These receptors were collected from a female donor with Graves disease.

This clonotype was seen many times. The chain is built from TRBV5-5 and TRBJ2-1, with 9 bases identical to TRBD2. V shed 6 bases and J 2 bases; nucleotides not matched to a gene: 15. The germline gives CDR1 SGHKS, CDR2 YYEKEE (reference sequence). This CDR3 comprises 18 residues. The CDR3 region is CASKNRTAGGLAYNEQFF. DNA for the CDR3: TGTGCCAGCAAAAACCGAACAGCGGGAGGTCTCGCCTACAATGAGCAGTTCTTC.

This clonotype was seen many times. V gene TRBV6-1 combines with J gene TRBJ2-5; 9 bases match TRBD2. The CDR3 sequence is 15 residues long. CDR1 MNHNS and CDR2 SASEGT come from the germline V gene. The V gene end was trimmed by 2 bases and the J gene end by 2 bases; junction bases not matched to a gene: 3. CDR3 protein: CASSERSGGQETQYF. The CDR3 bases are TGTGCCAGCAGTGAAAGGAGCGGGGGGCAAGAGACCCAGTACTTC.

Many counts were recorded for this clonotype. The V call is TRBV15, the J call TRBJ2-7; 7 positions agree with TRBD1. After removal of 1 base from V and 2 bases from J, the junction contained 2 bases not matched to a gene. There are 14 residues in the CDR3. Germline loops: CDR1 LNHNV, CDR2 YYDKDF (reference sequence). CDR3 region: CATSRGDSTYEQYF. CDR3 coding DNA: TGTGCCACCAGCAGAGGGGACAGCACCTACGAGCAGTACTTC. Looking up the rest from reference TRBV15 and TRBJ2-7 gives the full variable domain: DAMVIQNPRYQVTQFGKPVTLSCSQTLNHNVMYWYQQKSSQAPKLLFHYYDKDFNNEADTPDNFQSRRPNTSFCFLDIRSPGLGDTAMYLCATSRGDSTYEQYFGPGTRLTVT.

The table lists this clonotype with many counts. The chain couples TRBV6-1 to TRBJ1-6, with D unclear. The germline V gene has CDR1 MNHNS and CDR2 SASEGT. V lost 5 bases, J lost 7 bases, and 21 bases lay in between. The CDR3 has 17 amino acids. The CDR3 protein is CASSRTVRTTGNSPLHF. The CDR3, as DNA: TGTGCCAGCAGTCGGACGGTCAGGACGACGGGGAATTCACCCCTCCACTTT.

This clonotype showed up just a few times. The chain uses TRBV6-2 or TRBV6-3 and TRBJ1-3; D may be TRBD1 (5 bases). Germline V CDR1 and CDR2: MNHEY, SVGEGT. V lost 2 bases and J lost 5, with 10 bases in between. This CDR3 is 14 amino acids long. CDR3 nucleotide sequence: TGTGCCAGCAGTTACAGGCCAGGGAGAAACACCATATATTTT. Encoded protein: CASSYRPGRNTIYF.